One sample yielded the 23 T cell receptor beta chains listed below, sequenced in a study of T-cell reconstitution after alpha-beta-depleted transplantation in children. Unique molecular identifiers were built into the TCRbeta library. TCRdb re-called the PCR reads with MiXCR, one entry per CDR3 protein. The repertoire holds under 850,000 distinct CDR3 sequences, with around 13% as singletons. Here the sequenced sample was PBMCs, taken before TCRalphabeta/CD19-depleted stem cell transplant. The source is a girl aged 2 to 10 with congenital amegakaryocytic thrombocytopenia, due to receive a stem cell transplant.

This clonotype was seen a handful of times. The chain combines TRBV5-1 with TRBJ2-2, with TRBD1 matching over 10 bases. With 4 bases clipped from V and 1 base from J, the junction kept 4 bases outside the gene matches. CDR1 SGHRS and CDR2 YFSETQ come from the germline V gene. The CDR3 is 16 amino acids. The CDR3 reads CASSPGQGMNTGELFF. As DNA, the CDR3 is TGCGCCAGCAGCCCGGGACAGGGGATGAACACCGGGGAGCTGTTTTTT.

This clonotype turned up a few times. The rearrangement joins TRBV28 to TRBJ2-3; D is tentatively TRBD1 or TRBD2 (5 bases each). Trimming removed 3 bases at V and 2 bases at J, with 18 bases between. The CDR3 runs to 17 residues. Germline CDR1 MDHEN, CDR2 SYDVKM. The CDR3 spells CASSLGLGAAVTDTQYF. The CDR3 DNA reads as TGTGCCAGCAGTTTGGGCCTCGGGGCAGCTGTCACAGATACGCAGTATTTT.

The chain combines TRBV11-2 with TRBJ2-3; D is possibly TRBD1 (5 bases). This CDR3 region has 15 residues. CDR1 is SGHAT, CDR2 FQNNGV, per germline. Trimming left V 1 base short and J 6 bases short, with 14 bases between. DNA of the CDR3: TGTGCCAGCAGCTTAGTAAATGCAGGGTTGGATACGCAGTATTTT. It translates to CASSLVNAGLDTQYF.

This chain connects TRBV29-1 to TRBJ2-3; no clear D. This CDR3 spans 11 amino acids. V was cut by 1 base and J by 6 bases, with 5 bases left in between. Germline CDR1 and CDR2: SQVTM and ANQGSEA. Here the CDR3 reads CSVEVPDTQYF. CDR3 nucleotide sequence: TGCAGCGTTGAAGTTCCGGATACGCAGTATTTT.

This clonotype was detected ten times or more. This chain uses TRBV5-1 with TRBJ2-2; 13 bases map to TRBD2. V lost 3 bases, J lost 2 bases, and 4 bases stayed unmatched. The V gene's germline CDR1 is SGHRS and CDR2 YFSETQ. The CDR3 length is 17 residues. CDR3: CASSSWTSGSNTGELFF. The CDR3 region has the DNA TGCGCCAGCAGCTCCTGGACTAGCGGGAGTAACACCGGGGAGCTGTTTTTT.

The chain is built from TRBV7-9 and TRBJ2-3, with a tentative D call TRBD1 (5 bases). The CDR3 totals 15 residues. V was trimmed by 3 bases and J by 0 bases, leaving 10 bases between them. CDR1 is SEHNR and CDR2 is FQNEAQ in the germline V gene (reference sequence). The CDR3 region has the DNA TGTGCCAGCAGCTTCGGCGCAGGGAGCACAGATACGCAGTATTTT. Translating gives CASSFGAGSTDTQYF.

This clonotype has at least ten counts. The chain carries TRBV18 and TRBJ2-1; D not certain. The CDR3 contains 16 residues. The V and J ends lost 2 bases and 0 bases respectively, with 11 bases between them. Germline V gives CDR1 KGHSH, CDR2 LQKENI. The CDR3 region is CASSPNPLSSYNEQFF. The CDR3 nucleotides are TGTGCCAGCTCACCAAACCCCCTAAGCTCCTACAATGAGCAGTTCTTC.

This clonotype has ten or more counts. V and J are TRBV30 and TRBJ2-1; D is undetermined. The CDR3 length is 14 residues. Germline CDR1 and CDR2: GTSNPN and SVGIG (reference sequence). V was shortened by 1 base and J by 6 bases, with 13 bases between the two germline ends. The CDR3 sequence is CAWSGASISNEQFF. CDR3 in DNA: TGTGCCTGGAGTGGGGCTAGTATAAGCAATGAGCAGTTCTTC.

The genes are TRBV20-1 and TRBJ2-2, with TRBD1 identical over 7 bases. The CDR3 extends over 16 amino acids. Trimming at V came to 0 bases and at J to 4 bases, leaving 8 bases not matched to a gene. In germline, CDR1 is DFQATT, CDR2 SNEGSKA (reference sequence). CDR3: CSARDKGARVTGELFF. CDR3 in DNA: TGCAGTGCTAGAGATAAGGGGGCGCGGGTCACCGGGGAGCTGTTTTTT.

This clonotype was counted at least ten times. The CDR3 protein is CASSLSNPLVNTEAFF. The CDR3 coding sequence is TGCGCCAGCAGCTTGTCCAATCCCTTAGTGAACACTGAAGCTTTCTTT. The chain has TRBV5-1 and TRBJ1-1, with no clear D. The V end was cut by 1 base, the J end by 0 bases, with 13 bases between. The germline V gene has CDR1 SGHRS and CDR2 YFSETQ. The length of the CDR3 is 16 residues.

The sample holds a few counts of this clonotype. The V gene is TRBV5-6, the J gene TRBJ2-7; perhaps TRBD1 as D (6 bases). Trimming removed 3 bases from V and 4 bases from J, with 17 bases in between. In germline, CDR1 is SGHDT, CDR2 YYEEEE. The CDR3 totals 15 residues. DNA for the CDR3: TGTGCCAGCAGCTCCGCCAAGACAGGAGGTTACGAGCAGTACTTC. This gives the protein CASSSAKTGGYEQYF.

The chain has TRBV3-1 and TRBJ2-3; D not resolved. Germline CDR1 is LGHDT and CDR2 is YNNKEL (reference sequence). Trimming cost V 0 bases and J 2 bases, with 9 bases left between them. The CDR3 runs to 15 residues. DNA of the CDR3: TGTGCCAGCAGCCAAGATGTGGGGATCACAGATACGCAGTATTTT. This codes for CASSQDVGITDTQYF.

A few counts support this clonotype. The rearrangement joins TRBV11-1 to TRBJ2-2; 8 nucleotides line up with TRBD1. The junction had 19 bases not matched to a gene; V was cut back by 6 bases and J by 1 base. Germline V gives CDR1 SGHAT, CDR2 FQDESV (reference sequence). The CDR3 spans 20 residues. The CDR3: CASSHRTASRTGKNTGELFF. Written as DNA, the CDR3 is TGTGCCAGCAGTCACAGAACTGCTTCTCGGACAGGGAAGAACACCGGGGAGCTGTTTTTT.

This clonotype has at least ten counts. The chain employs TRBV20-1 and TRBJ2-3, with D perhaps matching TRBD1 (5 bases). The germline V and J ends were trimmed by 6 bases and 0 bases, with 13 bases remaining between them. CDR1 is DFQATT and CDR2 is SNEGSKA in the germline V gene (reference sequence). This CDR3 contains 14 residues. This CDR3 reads CSAQQDSSTDTQYF. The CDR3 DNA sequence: TGCAGTGCGCAACAGGATTCTAGCACAGATACGCAGTATTTT.

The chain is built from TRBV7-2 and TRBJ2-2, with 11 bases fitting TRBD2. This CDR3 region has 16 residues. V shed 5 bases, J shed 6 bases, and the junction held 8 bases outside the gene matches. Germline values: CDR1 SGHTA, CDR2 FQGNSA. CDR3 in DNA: TGTGCCAGCAGCCCAAGCCTAGCGGGAGGATCCGGGGAGCTGTTTTTT. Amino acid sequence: CASSPSLAGGSGELFF. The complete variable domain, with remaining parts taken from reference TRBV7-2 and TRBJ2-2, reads GAGVSQSPSNKVTEKGKDVELRCDPISGHTALYWYRQSLGQGLEFLIYFQGNSAPDKSGLPSDRFSAERTGGSVSTLTIQRTQQEDSAVYLCASSPSLAGGSGELFFGEGSRLTVL.

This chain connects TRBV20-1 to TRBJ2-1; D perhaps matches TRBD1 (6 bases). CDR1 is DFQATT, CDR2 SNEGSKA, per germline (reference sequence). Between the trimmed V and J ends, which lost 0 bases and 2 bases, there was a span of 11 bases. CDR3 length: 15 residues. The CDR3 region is CSARDVRGTYNEQFF. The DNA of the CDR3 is TGCAGTGCTAGAGATGTCAGGGGCACCTACAATGAGCAGTTCTTC.

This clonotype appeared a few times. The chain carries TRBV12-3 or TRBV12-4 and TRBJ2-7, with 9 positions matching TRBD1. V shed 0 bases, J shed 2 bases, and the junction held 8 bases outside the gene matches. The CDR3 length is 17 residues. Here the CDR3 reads CASSLALQGARPYEQYF. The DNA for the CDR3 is TGTGCCAGCAGTTTAGCCCTACAGGGGGCGCGCCCCTACGAGCAGTACTTC.

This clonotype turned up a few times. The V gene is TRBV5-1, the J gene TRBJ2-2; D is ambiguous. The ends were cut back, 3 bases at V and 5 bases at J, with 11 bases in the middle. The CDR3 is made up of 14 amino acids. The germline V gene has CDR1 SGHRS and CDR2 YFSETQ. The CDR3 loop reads CASSSPRPTGELFF. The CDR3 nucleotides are TGCGCCAGCAGCTCTCCTAGACCGACCGGGGAGCTGTTTTTT.

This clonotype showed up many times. CDR3 protein: CASSLWGGLSGNTIYF. CDR3 sequence (DNA): TGTGCCAGCAGTTTGTGGGGGGGGCTCTCTGGAAACACCATATATTTT. The chain is built from TRBV7-9 and TRBJ1-3; D perhaps matches TRBD1 (6 bases). The CDR3 contains 16 residues. The V gene's germline CDR1 is SEHNR and CDR2 FQNEAQ (reference sequence). With 6 bases removed from V and 0 bases from J, the gap between germline ends came to 15 bases.

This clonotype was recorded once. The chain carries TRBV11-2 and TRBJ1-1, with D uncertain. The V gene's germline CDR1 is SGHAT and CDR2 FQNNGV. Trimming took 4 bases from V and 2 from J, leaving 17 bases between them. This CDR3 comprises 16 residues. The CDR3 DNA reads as TGTGCCAGCAGCTCAACCACCTCTTCGGGTAACACTGAAGCTTTCTTT. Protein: CASSSTTSSGNTEAFF.

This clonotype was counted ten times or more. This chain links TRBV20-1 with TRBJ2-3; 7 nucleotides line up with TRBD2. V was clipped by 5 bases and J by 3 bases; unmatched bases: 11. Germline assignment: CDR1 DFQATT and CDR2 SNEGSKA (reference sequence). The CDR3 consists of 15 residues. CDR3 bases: TGCAGTGCTGCTTCTAGCGGAGGAGGGACAGATACGCAGTATTTT. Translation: CSAASSGGGTDTQYF.

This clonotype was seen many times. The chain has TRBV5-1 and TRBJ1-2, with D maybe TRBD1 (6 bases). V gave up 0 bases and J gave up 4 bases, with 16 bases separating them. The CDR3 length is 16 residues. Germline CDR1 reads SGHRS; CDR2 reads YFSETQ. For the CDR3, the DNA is TGCGCCAGCAGCTTGGGATTCGGGGGGCCTGGCTATGGCTACACCTTC. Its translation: CASSLGFGGPGYGYTF.

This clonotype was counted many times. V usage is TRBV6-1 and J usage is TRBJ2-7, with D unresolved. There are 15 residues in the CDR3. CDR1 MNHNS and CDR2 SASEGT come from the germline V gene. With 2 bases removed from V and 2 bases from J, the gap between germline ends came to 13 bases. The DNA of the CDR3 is TGTGCCAGCAGTGAACAACGTTCCGACGCCTACGAGCAGTACTTC. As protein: CASSEQRSDAYEQYF.